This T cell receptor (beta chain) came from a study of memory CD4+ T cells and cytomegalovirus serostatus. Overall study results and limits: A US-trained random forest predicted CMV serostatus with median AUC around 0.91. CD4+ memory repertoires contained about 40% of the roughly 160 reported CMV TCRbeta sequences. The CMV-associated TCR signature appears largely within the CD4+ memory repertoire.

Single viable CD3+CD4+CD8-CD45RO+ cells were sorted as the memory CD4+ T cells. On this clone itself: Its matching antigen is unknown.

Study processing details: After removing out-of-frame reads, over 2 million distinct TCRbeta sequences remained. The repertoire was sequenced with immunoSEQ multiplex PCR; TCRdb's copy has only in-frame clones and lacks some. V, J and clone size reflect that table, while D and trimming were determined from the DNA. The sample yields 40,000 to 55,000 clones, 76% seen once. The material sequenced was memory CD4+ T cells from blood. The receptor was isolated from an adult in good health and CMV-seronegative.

CDR3 region: CASSPDRAYGYTF. CDR3 DNA sequence: TGTGCCAGCAGTCCGGACAGAGCCTATGGCTACACCTTC. The chain combines TRBV14 with TRBJ1-2; D might be TRBD1 (6 bases). The germline gives CDR1 SGHDN, CDR2 FVKESK. The CDR3 runs to 13 residues. The V end was cut by 6 bases, the J end by 4 bases, with 12 bases between.